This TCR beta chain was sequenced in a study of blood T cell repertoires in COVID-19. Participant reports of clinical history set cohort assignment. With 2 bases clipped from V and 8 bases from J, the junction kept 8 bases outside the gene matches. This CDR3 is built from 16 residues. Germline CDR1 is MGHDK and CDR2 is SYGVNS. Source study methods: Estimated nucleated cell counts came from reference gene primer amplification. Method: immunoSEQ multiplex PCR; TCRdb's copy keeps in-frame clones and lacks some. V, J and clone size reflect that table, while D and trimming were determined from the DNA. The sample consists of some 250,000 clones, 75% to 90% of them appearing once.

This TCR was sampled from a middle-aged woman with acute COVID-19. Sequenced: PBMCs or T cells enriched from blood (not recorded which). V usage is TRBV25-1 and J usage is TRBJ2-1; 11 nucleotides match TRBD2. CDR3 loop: CASSEETSGSLDEQFF. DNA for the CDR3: TGTGCCAGCAGTGAAGAAACTAGCGGGAGTTTGGATGAGCAGTTCTTC.